The rows below give T cell receptor beta chains drawn from one sample of a study of blood T cell repertoires in COVID-19. TCRdb's copy holds only in-frame clones and misses some; the assay was immunoSEQ multiplex PCR. The sample shows about 75,000 clones, 75% to 85% of them seen only once. The sample comprised peripheral blood. These receptors originate from an elderly woman with active or convalescent COVID-19. Both conserved end residues are part of each CDR3. The order of the fields is clone size, CDR3 length, V gene, J gene, D gene, CDR3 DNA, CDR3 protein. A D gene is named only where the DNA matches it firmly. The size field is filled for only some rows; it gives once, few, many or a size class.

-,15,TRBV7-6,TRBJ2-1,TRBD2,TGTGCCAGCAGCCCTTTCCTAGCGGGAGGGAATGAGCAGTTCTTC,CASSPFLAGGNEQFF
-,19,TRBV10-1,TRBJ1-5,-,TGCGCCAGCCCGTTTCAGGACAGCCTCCTCCAGGGAGGCAATCAGCCCCAGCATTTT,CASPFQDSLLQGGNQPQHF
-,14,TRBV10-3,TRBJ2-7,-,TGTGCCATCGGCGTTCGGACTACATTATACGAGCAGTACTTC,CAIGVRTTLYEQYF
-,17,TRBV19,TRBJ1-5,TRBD1,TGTGCCAGTAGTATAGAGCGAGCAGGGGGAGGATTTCAGCCCCAGCATTTT,CASSIERAGGGFQPQHF
once,15,TRBV9,TRBJ1-6,TRBD1,TGTGCCAGCAGCGGAGGACAGGCCTATAATTCACCCCTCCACTTT,CASSGGQAYNSPLHF
-,16,TRBV23-1,TRBJ2-5,TRBD1,TGCGCCAGCAGTCAATCGCCAGGGGGCAACCAAGAGACCCAGTACTTC,CASSQSPGGNQETQYF
-,15,TRBV7-9,TRBJ1-4,-,TGTGCCAGCAGCCCCCACAGGATCACTAATGAAAAACTGTTTTTT,CASSPHRITNEKLFF
-,16,TRBV7-2,TRBJ2-5,-,TGTGCCAGCAGCTCTGCCCCACAGGAGGGGCAAGAGACCCAGTACTTC,CASSSAPQEGQETQYF
-,18,TRBV3-1/TRBV3-2,TRBJ2-7,-,TGTGCCAGCAGCCAAGATCGGGATGGAGCGGGTTACTCCTACGAGCAGTACTTC,CASSQDRDGAGYSYEQYF
-,14,TRBV6-5,TRBJ1-2,TRBD1,TGTGCCAGCAGGCACCGGGACAGGGGAGGTGGCTACACCTTC,CASRHRDRGGGYTF
-,15,TRBV5-8,TRBJ2-3,-,TGTGCCAGCAGCCCAGGACAGCAACTAGAGGATACGCAGTATTTT,CASSPGQQLEDTQYF
-,17,TRBV5-5,TRBJ2-7,-,TGTGCCAGCAGCTTCGGGCTGAGGAGCGGGCCTTTCTACGAGCAGTACTTC,CASSFGLRSGPFYEQYF
-,15,TRBV2,TRBJ2-5,TRBD2,TGTGCCAGCACCCAGACTAGCGTGCCCCAAGAGACCCAGTACTTC,CASTQTSVPQETQYF
-,14,TRBV4-3,TRBJ1-2,-,TGCGCCAGCAGCCAAGATACCGGGAACTATGGCTACACCTTC,CASSQDTGNYGYTF
-,15,TRBV4-3,TRBJ1-4,-,TGCGCCAGCAGCCAAGGGAACAGGGCGGACGAAAAACTGTTTTTT,CASSQGNRADEKLFF
-,12,TRBV2,TRBJ2-5,-,TGTGCCAGCAGTGTAACAGAAGAGACCCAGTACTTC,CASSVTEETQYF
-,13,TRBV19,TRBJ1-1,-,TGTGCCAGTAGTCCGCGATCGAGGACTGAAGCTTTCTTT,CASSPRSRTEAFF
few,13,TRBV7-8,TRBJ2-5,-,TGTGCCAGCAGCTTAGTCAGGAAAGAGACCCAGTACTTC,CASSLVRKETQYF
-,16,TRBV18,TRBJ2-5,TRBD1,TGTGCCAGCTCACCCGGAAGGACGGGACAGCAAGAGACCCAGTACTTC,CASSPGRTGQQETQYF
-,15,TRBV19,TRBJ1-1,-,TGTGCCAGTAGTATACGGTACGGGGTGCACACTGAAGCTTTCTTT,CASSIRYGVHTEAFF
-,15,TRBV6-5,TRBJ1-6,TRBD1,TGTGCCAGCAGTTACGCCGGGACAGGGAATTCACCCCTCCACTTT,CASSYAGTGNSPLHF
-,14,TRBV6-2/TRBV6-3,TRBJ1-1,TRBD1,TGTGCCAGCAGTTACGACAGGGTAAGAACTGAAGCTTTCTTT,CASSYDRVRTEAFF
-,15,TRBV28,TRBJ2-5,-,TGTGCCAGCAGTTTATTTCGTAGCTCCCAAGAGACCCAGTACTTC,CASSLFRSSQETQYF
-,15,TRBV4-3,TRBJ1-1,-,TGCGCCAGCAGCCTGGTCCCCAGGCCGAACACTGAAGCTTTCTTT,CASSLVPRPNTEAFF
-,16,TRBV15,TRBJ2-1,TRBD2,TGTGCCACCAGCAGAGATCGAGCGGGGGGTTACAATGAGCAGTTCTTC,CATSRDRAGGYNEQFF
-,16,TRBV15,TRBJ1-4,-,TGTGCCACCAGCAGAGATCAGGACAGCCCAAATGAAAAACTGTTTTTT,CATSRDQDSPNEKLFF
-,17,TRBV24-1,TRBJ2-3,-,TGTGCCACCGGAAGGAAGGAGGCGGGAACCCGCACAGATACGCAGTATTTT,CATGRKEAGTRTDTQYF
-,14,TRBV29-1,TRBJ2-7,-,TGCAGCGTTGAAGATAGGAGTCGAGGGTACGAGCAGTACTTC,CSVEDRSRGYEQYF
-,14,TRBV9,TRBJ2-7,-,TGTGCCAGCAGCAGATGGGACATTGGCTACGAGCAGTACTTC,CASSRWDIGYEQYF
-,16,TRBV29-1,TRBJ2-7,TRBD2,TGCAGCGTTGCCCCCCGCAGGCTAGCGGGAGTCTACGAGCAGTACTTC,CSVAPRRLAGVYEQYF
-,13,TRBV5-4,TRBJ1-6,-,TGTGCCAGCAGCTCTCGTGGTGGCTCACCCCTCCACTTT,CASSSRGGSPLHF
-,15,TRBV3-1/TRBV3-2,TRBJ2-1,TRBD2,TGTGCCAGCAGCCATTCGCGGGGGTCATACAATGAGCAGTTCTTC,CASSHSRGSYNEQFF
-,14,TRBV7-2,TRBJ2-7,-,TGTGCCAGCAGCCCACCTCGAGGGAAATTCGAGCAGTACTTC,CASSPPRGKFEQYF
-,16,TRBV28,TRBJ1-2,TRBD1,TGTGCCAGCAGCCCGGTGACAGGGCGACTTAACTATGGCTACACCTTC,CASSPVTGRLNYGYTF
-,15,TRBV27,TRBJ2-1,TRBD2,TGTGCCAGCAGTTTGGATAGCGGGAGGCTGAATGAGCAGTTCTTC,CASSLDSGRLNEQFF
-,15,TRBV5-4,TRBJ2-7,TRBD2,TGTGCCAGCAGCACCGGGACTAGCGGGAGGGCCGGGCAGTACTTC,CASSTGTSGRAGQYF
-,15,TRBV6-5,TRBJ2-7,TRBD2,TGTGCCAGCAGCTCCCCCAGCGGGGGGGCCTACGAGCAGTACTTC,CASSSPSGGAYEQYF
once,16,TRBV4-3,TRBJ2-1,-,TGCGCCAGCAGCCAAGATATAGGGGGCTCCTACAATGAGCAGTTCTTC,CASSQDIGGSYNEQFF
-,14,TRBV28,TRBJ2-4,-,TGTGCCAGCACAAAACTGGACAGAGGGAACATTCAGTACTTC,CASTKLDRGNIQYF
-,17,TRBV28,TRBJ1-5,-,TGTGCCAGCAGTGCTATGGGGGGGCAGGGAAACAATCAGCCCCAGCATTTT,CASSAMGGQGNNQPQHF
-,19,TRBV27,TRBJ2-1,TRBD2,TGTGCCAGCAGTTCCCTGCGGGCTAGCGGGAGTTCCCCATACAATGAGCAGTTCTTC,CASSSLRASGSSPYNEQFF
-,16,TRBV28,TRBJ2-3,TRBD2,TGTGCCAGCAGTCAAGCGGGATACCTTAGCACAGATACGCAGTATTTT,CASSQAGYLSTDTQYF
-,14,TRBV27,TRBJ2-7,TRBD2,TGTGCCAGCAGGCTAGCGGGAGGCTCCTACGAGCAGTACTTC,CASRLAGGSYEQYF
-,14,TRBV7-2,TRBJ2-5,-,TGTGCCAGCAGCCCCTCTTCTCTGGCAGAGACCCAGTACTTC,CASSPSSLAETQYF